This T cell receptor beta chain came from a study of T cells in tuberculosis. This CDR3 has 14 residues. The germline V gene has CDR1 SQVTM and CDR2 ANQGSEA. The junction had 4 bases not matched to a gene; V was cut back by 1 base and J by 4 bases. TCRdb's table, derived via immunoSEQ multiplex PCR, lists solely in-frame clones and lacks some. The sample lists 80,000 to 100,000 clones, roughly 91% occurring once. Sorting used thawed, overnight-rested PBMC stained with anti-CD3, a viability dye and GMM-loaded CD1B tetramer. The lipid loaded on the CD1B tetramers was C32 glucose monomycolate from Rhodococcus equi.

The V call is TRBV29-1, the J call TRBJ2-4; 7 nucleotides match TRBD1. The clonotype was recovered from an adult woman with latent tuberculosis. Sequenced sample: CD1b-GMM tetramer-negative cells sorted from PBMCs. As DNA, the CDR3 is TGCAGCGTTGAAGCTCCGGGACAGAAAAACATTCAGTACTTC. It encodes CSVEAPGQKNIQYF.